The 23 T cell receptor beta chains given below trace back to one sample, sequenced in a study of shared clonotypes between healthy human individuals. Profiled with immunoSEQ multiplex PCR; TCRdb holds only in-frame clones, not every one. The repertoire holds some 530,000 clones, with around four fifths as singletons. The sample was PBMCs. The receptor set was obtained from a woman aged 40-49 years in good health. Some clones in this sample may be carry-over from other donors' samples.

The J gene is TRBJ1-5, the V gene TRBV9; 9 bases agree with TRBD1. Germline assignment: CDR1 SGDLS and CDR2 YYNGEE. With V trimmed by 3 bases and J by 4 bases, 5 bases remained unmatched. CDR3 length: 15 residues. The CDR3 is CASSATGGYNQPQHF. The CDR3 region has the DNA TGTGCCAGCAGCGCCACAGGGGGCTATAATCAGCCCCAGCATTTT. The variable domain in full, completed from reference TRBV9 and TRBJ1-5, reads DSGVTQTPKHLITATGQRVTLRCSPRSGDLSVYWYQQSLDQGLQFLIQYYNGEERAKGNILERFSAQQFPDLHSELNLSSLELGDSALYFCASSATGGYNQPQHFGDGTRLSIL.

Concerning this clone: The same CDR3 arises from other DNA sequences in this sample as well. The chain couples TRBV28 to TRBJ1-5; no definite D call. Germline assignment: CDR1 MDHEN and CDR2 SYDVKM. The V end lost 3 bases, the J end lost 0 bases, and 9 bases lay between the germline ends. The length of the CDR3 is 15 residues. CDR3 sequence: CASSFQDLSNQPQHF. The CDR3 DNA reads TGTGCCAGCAGTTTTCAGGATCTTAGCAATCAGCCCCAGCATTTT. The full variable domain, completed using reference TRBV28 and TRBJ1-5, is DVKVTQSSRYLVKRTGEKVFLECVQDMDHENMFWYRQDPGLGLRLIYFSYDVKMKEKGDIPEGYSVSREKKERFSLILESASTNQTSMYLCASSFQDLSNQPQHFGDGTRLSIL.

V and J are TRBV7-6 and TRBJ2-7, with D perhaps assigned TRBD1 or TRBD2 (5 bases each). V dropped 0 bases and J dropped 4 bases, with 13 bases sitting between them. The germline gives CDR1 SGHVS, CDR2 FNYEAQ. The CDR3 contains 15 residues. CDR3 sequence reads: CASSLAGDARYEQYF. The CDR3 DNA sequence: TGTGCCAGCAGCTTAGCGGGGGACGCAAGATACGAGCAGTACTTC.

The chain uses TRBV4-1 and TRBJ2-7, with 9 bases aligning to TRBD2. J lost 2 bases, V lost 1 base, and 3 bases had no gene match. This CDR3 has 15 residues. Per germline, CDR1 MGHRA and CDR2 YSYEKL. CDR3 sequence: CASSQGAGGPYEQYF. CDR3 coding DNA: TGCGCCAGCAGCCAAGGGGCGGGAGGGCCCTACGAGCAGTACTTC.

This chain connects TRBV21-1 to TRBJ1-1; the DNA was not used to check the table's D call, TRBD1. TRBV21-1 is classified as a pseudogene. The CDR3 has 18 residues. CDR3 sequence reads: CASSLQGRARRSDTEAFF. DNA of the CDR3: TGTGCCAGCAGCTTACAGGGACGGGCTAGGAGGTCGGACACTGAAGCTTTCTTT.

CDR3 residues: CAISGRTSGRRGSYNEQFF. The DNA of the CDR3 is TGTGCCATCAGTGGCAGGACTAGCGGGAGGCGGGGCTCCTACAATGAGCAGTTCTTC. The J gene is TRBJ2-1, the V gene TRBV10-3; 14 nucleotides line up with TRBD2. The CDR3 contains 19 residues. The ends lost 4 bases at V and 0 bases at J; junction bases unmatched: 8. The germline CDR1 and CDR2 sequences are ENHRY and SYGVKD.

This chain joins TRBV19 and TRBJ2-5; D call uncertain. The CDR3 extends over 14 amino acids. With 6 bases removed from V and 1 base from J, the gap between germline ends came to 12 bases. Germline loops: CDR1 LNHDA, CDR2 SQIVND (reference sequence). As DNA, the CDR3 is TGTGCCAGTAGCTCACTAAGAACCCAAGAGACCCAGTACTTC. Translation gives CASSSLRTQETQYF.

This sequence joins TRBV4-1 and TRBJ2-1; D possibly matches TRBD1 or TRBD2 (5 bases each). Germline V CDR1 and CDR2: MGHRA, YSYEKL. V lost 1 base, J lost 5 bases, and 15 bases lay in between. This CDR3 has 16 amino acids. The CDR3 region is CASSQGPFLGDNEQFF. CDR3 DNA: TGCGCCAGCAGCCAAGGGCCGTTTCTGGGGGACAATGAGCAGTTCTTC.

This clone was observed once. This chain links TRBV5-1 with TRBJ2-3; 9 bases agree with TRBD1. The CDR3 totals 14 residues. J was trimmed by 6 bases and V by 0 bases; bases with no gene match: 2. Germline V gene data show CDR1 as SGHRS and CDR2 as YFSETQ. As DNA, the CDR3 is TGCGCCAGCAGCTTGGTAGGACAGGGGGATACGCAGTATTTT. This sequence encodes CASSLVGQGDTQYF.

V is TRBV19 and J is TRBJ2-5, with 7 bases matching TRBD1. The CDR3 is 14 residues long. Germline V gives CDR1 LNHDA, CDR2 SQIVND (reference sequence). Trimming at V came to 5 bases and at J to 2 bases, leaving 5 bases not matched to a gene. This CDR3 is CASSLRTGQETQYF. As DNA, the CDR3 is TGTGCCAGTAGTCTGCGGACAGGACAAGAGACCCAGTACTTC.

The chain carries TRBV5-4 and TRBJ1-4, with 7 bases aligning to TRBD1. Trimming took 10 bases from V and 4 from J; bases not matched to a gene: 4. The CDR3 runs 12 residues. In germline, CDR1 is SGHNT, CDR2 YYREEE (reference sequence). This CDR3 reads CAGDRVNEKLFF. The CDR3 DNA sequence: TGTGCCGGAGACAGGGTTAATGAAAAACTGTTTTTT. Complete variable domain (other parts from reference TRBV5-4 and TRBJ1-4): ETGVTQSPTHLIKTRGQQVTLRCSSQSGHNTVSWYQQALGQGPQFIFQYYREEENGRGNFPPRFSGLQFPNYSSELNVNALELDDSALYLCAGDRVNEKLFFGSGTQLSVL.

The V gene is TRBV11-2, the J gene TRBJ2-7; 7 bases align to TRBD2. Germline CDR1 and CDR2: SGHAT and FQNNGV. This CDR3 has 14 amino acids. Trimming removed 4 bases from V and 2 bases from J; junction bases left unmatched: 5. CDR3 residues: CASSSTLAAYEQYF. The CDR3 DNA sequence: TGTGCCAGCAGCTCTACCCTAGCGGCCTACGAGCAGTACTTC.

This chain joins TRBV6-1 and TRBJ1-4; D uncertain. The CDR3 covers 11 residues. Trimming cost V 6 bases and J 8 bases, with 7 bases left between them. In germline, CDR1 is MNHNS, CDR2 SASEGT. CDR3 sequence reads: CASSDFEKLFF. The CDR3 coding sequence is TGTGCCAGCAGCGATTTCGAAAAACTGTTTTTT.

This clone was seen at least ten times. The J gene is TRBJ2-3, the V gene TRBV5-6, with 7 nucleotides matching TRBD1. J gave up 10 bases and V 0 bases, and 5 bases lay outside the gene matches. The CDR3 spans 13 residues. Germline-derived CDR1 and CDR2 are SGHDT and YYEEEE. The chain's CDR3 is CASSLGQGTAQYF. The DNA for the CDR3 is TGTGCCAGCAGCTTGGGCCAAGGGACAGCGCAGTATTTT.

The rearrangement uses TRBV29-1 and TRBJ1-3, with 7 nucleotides matching TRBD1. Unmatched junction bases numbered 5, after V lost 5 bases and J lost 4 bases. The CDR3 has 13 amino acids. Germline lookup yields CDR1 SQVTM and CDR2 ANQGSEA. CDR3 protein: CSVQGVTGNTIYF. As DNA, the CDR3 is TGCAGCGTTCAGGGGGTGACCGGAAACACCATATATTTT.

This clone was recorded once. The V call is TRBV5-4, the J call TRBJ2-7; TRBD2 is a possible D gene (6 bases). CDR1 SGHNT and CDR2 YYREEE come from the germline V gene (reference sequence). Trimming left V 0 bases short and J 2 bases short, with 15 bases between. This CDR3 has 16 residues. The CDR3 nucleotides are TGTGCCAGCAGCTTGGCCGGGACTGACGGCGCCTACGAGCAGTACTTC. Amino acid sequence: CASSLAGTDGAYEQYF. Based on the CDR3 plus reference TRBV5-4 and TRBJ2-7, the full variable domain is ETGVTQSPTHLIKTRGQQVTLRCSSQSGHNTVSWYQQALGQGPQFIFQYYREEENGRGNFPPRFSGLQFPNYSSELNVNALELDDSALYLCASSLAGTDGAYEQYFGPGTRLTVT.

The chain uses TRBV6-4 and TRBJ2-6; TRBD1 or TRBD2 may be the D gene (6 bases each). This CDR3 contains 16 residues. V lost 2 bases and J lost 2, with 10 bases in between. Germline V gene data show CDR1 as MRHNA and CDR2 as SNTAGT. The CDR3 region has the DNA TGTGCCAGCAGTGACGGCCGGGGGCCTGGGGCCAACGTCCTGACTTTC. Its protein product is CASSDGRGPGANVLTF.

V usage is TRBV30 and J usage is TRBJ2-5, with D possibly being TRBD2 (6 bases). Germline V gives CDR1 GTSNPN, CDR2 SVGIG (reference sequence). Trimming removed 2 bases at V and 0 bases at J, with 13 bases between. The CDR3 is 15 residues long. CDR3 nucleotide sequence: TGTGCCTGGAGTCCCGGTGGGAGGAACCAAGAGACCCAGTACTTC. It specifies CAWSPGGRNQETQYF.

The chain uses TRBV9 and TRBJ2-2, with D uncertain. The CDR3 spans 15 residues. V lost 0 bases and J 1 base, leaving 7 bases between the germline ends. Germline CDR1 reads SGDLS; CDR2 reads YYNGEE. CDR3 in DNA: TGTGCCAGCAGCGTAGGGGCAGGGAACACCGGGGAGCTGTTTTTT. This codes for CASSVGAGNTGELFF.

The chain has TRBV11-2 and TRBJ2-7, with 8 bases identical to TRBD2. Per germline, CDR1 SGHAT and CDR2 FQNNGV. The CDR3 is made up of 15 amino acids. The V and J ends lost 5 bases and 2 bases, in that order; junction bases with no gene match: 8. CDR3 protein: CASSHRLAPPYEQYF. The CDR3 DNA follows: TGTGCCAGCAGCCATCGACTAGCGCCACCCTACGAGCAGTACTTC. Full variable domain (outside the CDR3, taken from reference TRBV11-2 and TRBJ2-7): EAGVAQSPRYKIIEKRQSVAFWCNPISGHATLYWYQQILGQGPKLLIQFQNNGVVDDSQLPKDRFSAERLKGVDSTLKIQPAKLEDSAVYLCASSHRLAPPYEQYFGPGTRLTVT.

Note on this clone: The same CDR3 can be traced to other DNA sequences in this sample. The chain links TRBV5-1 to TRBJ1-1; D ambiguous. V lost 0 bases and J lost 0, with 6 bases in between. This CDR3 is built from 14 residues. Germline V lookup: CDR1 SGHRS, CDR2 YFSETQ. CDR3 nucleotides: TGCGCCAGCAGCTTGGCCGGCATGAACACTGAAGCTTTCTTT. Residues: CASSLAGMNTEAFF.

This clone was observed a handful of times. The genes are TRBV28 and TRBJ2-1; the D is unclear. V shed 3 bases and J shed 3 bases, with 9 bases lying between them. The CDR3 spans 14 residues. CDR1 and CDR2 (germline): MDHEN, SYDVKM. The CDR3 reads CASSFSLDYNEQFF. Written as DNA, the CDR3 is TGTGCCAGCAGTTTTAGTTTAGACTACAATGAGCAGTTCTTC.

V usage is TRBV13 and J usage is TRBJ2-2; D not resolved. V lost 4 bases and J 4 bases, leaving 7 bases between the germline ends. Germline V gives CDR1 PRHDT, CDR2 FYEKMQ (reference sequence). The CDR3 totals 13 residues. This CDR3 is CASSYGPTGELFF. DNA for the CDR3: TGTGCCAGCAGCTACGGACCCACCGGGGAGCTGTTTTTT.